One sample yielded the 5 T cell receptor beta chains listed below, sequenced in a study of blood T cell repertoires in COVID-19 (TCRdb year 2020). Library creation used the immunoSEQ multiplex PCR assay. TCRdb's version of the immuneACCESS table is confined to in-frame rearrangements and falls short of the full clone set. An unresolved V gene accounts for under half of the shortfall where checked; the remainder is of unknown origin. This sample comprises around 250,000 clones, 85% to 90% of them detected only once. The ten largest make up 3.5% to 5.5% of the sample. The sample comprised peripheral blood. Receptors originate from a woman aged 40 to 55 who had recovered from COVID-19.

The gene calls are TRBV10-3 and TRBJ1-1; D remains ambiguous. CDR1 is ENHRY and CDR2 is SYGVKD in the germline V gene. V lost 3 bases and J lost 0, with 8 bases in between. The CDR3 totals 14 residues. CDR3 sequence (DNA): TGTGCCATCAGTGAAACAGTCATGAACACTGAAGCTTTCTTT. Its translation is CAISETVMNTEAFF.

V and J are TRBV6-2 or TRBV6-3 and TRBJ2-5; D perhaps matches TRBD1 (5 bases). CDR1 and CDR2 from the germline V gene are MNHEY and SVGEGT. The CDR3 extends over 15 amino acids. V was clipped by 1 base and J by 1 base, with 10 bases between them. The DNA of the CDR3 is TGTGCCAGCAGTTACTTTGGGCAGGGCCAAGAGACCCAGTACTTC. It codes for CASSYFGQGQETQYF.

CDR3: CASSQEMTGWTDTQYF. The CDR3 coding sequence is TGTGCCAGCAGCCAAGAAATGACAGGCTGGACAGATACGCAGTATTTT. This rearrangement joins TRBV3-1 (or the pseudogene TRBV3-2) to TRBJ2-3; possibly TRBD1 for D (6 bases). Trimming stripped 0 bases from V and 3 bases from J, with 13 bases between. The V gene's germline CDR1 is LGHDT and CDR2 YNNKEL (reference sequence). The CDR3 spans 16 residues.

The CDR3 region has the DNA TGTGCCAGCAGTGAAGGGACAGGGGGCCAGCCCCAGCATTTT. Protein sequence: CASSEGTGGQPQHF. The chain combines TRBV6-1 with TRBJ1-5, with 11 bases aligning to TRBD1. CDR1 and CDR2 (germline): MNHNS, SASEGT. Trimming at V came to 1 base and at J to 7 bases, leaving 0 bases not matched to a gene. The CDR3 spans 14 residues.

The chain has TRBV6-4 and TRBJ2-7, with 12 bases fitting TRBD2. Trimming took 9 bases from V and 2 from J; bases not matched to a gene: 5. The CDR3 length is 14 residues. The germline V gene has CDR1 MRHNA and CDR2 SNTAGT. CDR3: CARRLAGDPYEQYF. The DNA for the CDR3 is TGTGCCAGAAGACTAGCGGGAGACCCCTACGAGCAGTACTTC.